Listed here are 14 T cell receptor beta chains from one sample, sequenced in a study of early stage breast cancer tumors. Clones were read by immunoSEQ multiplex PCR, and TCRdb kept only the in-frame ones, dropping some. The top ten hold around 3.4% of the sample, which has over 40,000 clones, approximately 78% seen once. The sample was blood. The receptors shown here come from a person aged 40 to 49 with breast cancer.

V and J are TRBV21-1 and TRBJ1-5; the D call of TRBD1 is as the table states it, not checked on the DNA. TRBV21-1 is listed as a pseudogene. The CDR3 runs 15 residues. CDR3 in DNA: TGTGCCAGCAGCAAAGAAAGGGGAAGCAATCAGCCCCAGCATTTT. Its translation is CASSKERGSNQPQHF.

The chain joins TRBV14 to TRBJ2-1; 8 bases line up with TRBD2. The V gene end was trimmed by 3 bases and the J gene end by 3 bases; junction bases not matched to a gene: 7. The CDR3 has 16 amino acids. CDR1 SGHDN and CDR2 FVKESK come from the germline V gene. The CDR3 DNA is TGTGCCAGCAGCCACAAACCCGGGACTAGCTACAATGAGCAGTTCTTC. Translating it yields CASSHKPGTSYNEQFF.

CDR3 nucleotide sequence: TGTGTTACCCGGACAGGGGGCGTTGAGACTGAAGCTTTCTTT. This translates into CVTRTGGVETEAFF. The chain joins TRBV28 to TRBJ1-1, with TRBD1 matching over 11 bases. Per germline, CDR1 MDHEN and CDR2 SYDVKM. CDR3 size: 14 residues.

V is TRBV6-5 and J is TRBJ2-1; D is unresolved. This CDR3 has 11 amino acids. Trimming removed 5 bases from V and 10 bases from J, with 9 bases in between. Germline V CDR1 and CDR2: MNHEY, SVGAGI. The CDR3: CASSRVGEQFF. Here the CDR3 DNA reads TGTGCCAGCAGTAGGGTTGGAGAGCAGTTCTTC.

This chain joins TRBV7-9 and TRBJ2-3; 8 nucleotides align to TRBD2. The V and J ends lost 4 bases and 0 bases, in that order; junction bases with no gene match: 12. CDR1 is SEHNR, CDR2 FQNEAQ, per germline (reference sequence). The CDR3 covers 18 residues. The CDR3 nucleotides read TGTGCCAGCAGCTCCTCTATCTTGGTAGCGGGAAGCACAGATACGCAGTATTTT. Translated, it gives CASSSSILVAGSTDTQYF.

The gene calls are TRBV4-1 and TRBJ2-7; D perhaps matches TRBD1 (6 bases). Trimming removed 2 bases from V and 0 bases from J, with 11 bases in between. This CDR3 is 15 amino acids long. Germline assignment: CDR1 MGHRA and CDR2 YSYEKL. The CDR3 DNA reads TGCGCCAGCAGCCAAAACAGGGTAAGCTCCTACGAGCAGTACTTC. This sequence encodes CASSQNRVSSYEQYF.

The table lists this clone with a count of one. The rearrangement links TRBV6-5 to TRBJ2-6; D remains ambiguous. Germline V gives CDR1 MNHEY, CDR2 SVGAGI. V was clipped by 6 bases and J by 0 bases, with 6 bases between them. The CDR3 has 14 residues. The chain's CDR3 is CASSRSSGANVLTF. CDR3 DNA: TGTGCCAGCAGCCGAAGCTCTGGGGCCAACGTCCTGACTTTC.

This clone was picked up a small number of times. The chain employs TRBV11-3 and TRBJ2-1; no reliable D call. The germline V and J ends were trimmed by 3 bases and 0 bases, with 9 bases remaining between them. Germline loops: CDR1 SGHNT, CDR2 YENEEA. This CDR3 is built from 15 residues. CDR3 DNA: TGTGCCAGCAGCTTGGGTCTCAGCTCCTACAATGAGCAGTTCTTC. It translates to CASSLGLSSYNEQFF. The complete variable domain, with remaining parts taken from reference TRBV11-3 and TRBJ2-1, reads EAGVVQSPRYKIIEKKQPVAFWCNPISGHNTLYWYLQNLGQGPELLIRYENEEAVDDSQLPKDRFSAERLKGVDSTLKIQPAELGDSAVYLCASSLGLSSYNEQFFGPGTRLTVL.

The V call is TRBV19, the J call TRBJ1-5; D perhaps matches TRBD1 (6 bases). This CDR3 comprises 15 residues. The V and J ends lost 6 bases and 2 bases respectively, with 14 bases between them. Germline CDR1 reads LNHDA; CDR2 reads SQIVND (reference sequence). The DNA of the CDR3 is TGTGCCAGTAGCGAACCCAGGGGCGGCAATCAGCCCCAGCATTTT. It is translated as CASSEPRGGNQPQHF.

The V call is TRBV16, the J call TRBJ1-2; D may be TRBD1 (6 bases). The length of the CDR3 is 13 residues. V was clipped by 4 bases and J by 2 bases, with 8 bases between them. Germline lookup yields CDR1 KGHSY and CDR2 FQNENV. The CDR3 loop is CASSLDSNYGYTF. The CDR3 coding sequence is TGTGCCAGCAGCCTGGACAGCAACTATGGCTACACCTTC.

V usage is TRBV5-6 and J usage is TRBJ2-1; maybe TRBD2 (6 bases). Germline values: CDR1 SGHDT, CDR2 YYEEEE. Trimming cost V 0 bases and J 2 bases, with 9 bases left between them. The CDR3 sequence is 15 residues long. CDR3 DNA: TGTGCCAGCAGCTTGGTAGGAGGGACCTACAATGAGCAGTTCTTC. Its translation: CASSLVGGTYNEQFF.

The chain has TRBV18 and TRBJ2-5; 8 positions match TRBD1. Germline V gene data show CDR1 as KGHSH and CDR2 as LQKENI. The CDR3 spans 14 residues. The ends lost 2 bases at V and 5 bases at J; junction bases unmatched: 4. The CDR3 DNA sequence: TGTGCCAGCTCACCAGCAGGGGGCAGGGAGACCCAGTACTTC. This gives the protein CASSPAGGRETQYF. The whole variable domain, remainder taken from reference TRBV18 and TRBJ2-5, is NAGVMQNPRHLVRRRGQEARLRCSPMKGHSHVYWYRQLPEEGLKFMVYLQKENIIDESGMPKERFSAEFPKEGPSILRIQQVVRGDSAAYFCASSPAGGRETQYFGPGTRLLVL.

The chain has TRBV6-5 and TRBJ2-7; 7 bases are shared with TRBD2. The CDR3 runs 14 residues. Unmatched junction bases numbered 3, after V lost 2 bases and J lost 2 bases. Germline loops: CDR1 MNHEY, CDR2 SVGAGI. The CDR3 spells CASSYNGLAYEQYF. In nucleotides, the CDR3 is TGTGCCAGCAGTTACAACGGACTAGCCTACGAGCAGTACTTC.

This CDR3 is CASSLSGGNYEQYF. In DNA form, the CDR3 reads TGTGCCAGCAGCCTTAGCGGCGGGAACTACGAGCAGTACTTC. The rearrangement uses TRBV11-3 and TRBJ2-7; weak D call: TRBD2 (6 bases). V shed 5 bases and J shed 3 bases, with 14 bases lying between them. Germline V gene sequence: CDR1 SGHNT, CDR2 YENEEA. This CDR3 has 14 residues.